A single sample is the source of the 3 T cell receptor beta chains below, sequenced in a study of regulatory T cells in long-lasting Graves disease. TCR beta libraries were built with iRepertoire HTBI primers and Arm-PCR of CDR3 regions. TCRdb used MiXCR to reprocess the multiplex PCR reads, holding one entry per CDR3 protein. The repertoire holds approximately 400,000 distinct CDR3 sequences, with 23% as singletons. Specified time point: persistent/refractory GD, antithyroid drugs over 5 years with positive TRAb. PBMC RNA served as the TCR library source. The sample was peripheral blood mononuclear cells (PBMCs), taken when the disease was refractory, from a patient treated with antithyroid drugs. The origin of the receptors is a female donor with Graves disease.

The V and J genes are TRBV4-3 and TRBJ2-7; TRBD2 matches at 7 bases. Germline loops: CDR1 LGHNA, CDR2 YSLEER. CDR3 length equals 14 residues. With V trimmed by 1 base and J by 3 bases, 3 bases remained unmatched. CDR3 nucleotides: TGCGCCAGCAGCCAAGGTCCGGGGGGCTACGAGCAGTACTTC. Translated, it gives CASSQGPGGYEQYF.

The rearrangement links TRBV18 to TRBJ2-7, with 10 bases that match TRBD2. The CDR3 contains 16 residues. With V trimmed by 4 bases and J by 0 bases, 6 bases remained unmatched. Germline assignment: CDR1 KGHSH and CDR2 LQKENI. CDR3 region: CASSRRTSGNSYEQYF. CDR3 coding DNA: TGTGCCAGCTCACGCCGAACTAGCGGGAACTCCTACGAGCAGTACTTC.

The rearrangement uses TRBV7-2 and TRBJ2-7; 10 positions agree with TRBD2. Germline CDR1 is SGHTA and CDR2 is FQGNSA. The CDR3 totals 16 residues. V lost 5 bases, J lost 3 bases, and 10 bases stayed unmatched. CDR3 bases: TGTGCCAGCAGCCGTGGGGCCCTAGCGGGAGTCTACGAGCAGTACTTC. The encoded protein is CASSRGALAGVYEQYF.